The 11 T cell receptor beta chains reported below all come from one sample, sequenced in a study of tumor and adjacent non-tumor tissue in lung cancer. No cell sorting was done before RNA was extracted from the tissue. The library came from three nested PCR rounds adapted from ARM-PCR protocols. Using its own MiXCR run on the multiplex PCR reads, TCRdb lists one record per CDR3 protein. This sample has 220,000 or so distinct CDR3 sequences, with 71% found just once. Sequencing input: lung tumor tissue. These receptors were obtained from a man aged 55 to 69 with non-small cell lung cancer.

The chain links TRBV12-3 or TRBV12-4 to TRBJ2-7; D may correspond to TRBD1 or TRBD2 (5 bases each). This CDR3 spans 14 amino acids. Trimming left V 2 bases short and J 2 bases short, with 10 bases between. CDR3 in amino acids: CASSLSGATYEQYF. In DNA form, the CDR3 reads TGTGCCAGCAGTTTATCCGGGGCAACCTACGAGCAGTACTTC.

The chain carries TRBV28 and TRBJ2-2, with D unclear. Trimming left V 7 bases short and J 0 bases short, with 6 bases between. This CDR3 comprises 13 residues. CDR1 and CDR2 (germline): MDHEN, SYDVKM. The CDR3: CASKSSNTGELFF. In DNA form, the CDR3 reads TGTGCCAGCAAGAGTTCGAACACCGGGGAGCTGTTTTTT.

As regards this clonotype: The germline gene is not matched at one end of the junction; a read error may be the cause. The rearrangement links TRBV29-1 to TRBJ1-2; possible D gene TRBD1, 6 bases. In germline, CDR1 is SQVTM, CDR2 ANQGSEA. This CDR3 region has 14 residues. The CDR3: CSVEEQGRHYVYTF. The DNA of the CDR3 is TGTAGCGTTGAAGAACAGGGACGGCACTATGTCTACACCTTC.

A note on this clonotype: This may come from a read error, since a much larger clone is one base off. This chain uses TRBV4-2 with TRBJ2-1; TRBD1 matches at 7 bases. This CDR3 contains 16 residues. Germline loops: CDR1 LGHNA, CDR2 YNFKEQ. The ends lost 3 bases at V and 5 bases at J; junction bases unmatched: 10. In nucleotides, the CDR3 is TGTGCCAGCAGCCAGAGTCCGGGACAGAGGCACAATGAGCAGTTCTTC. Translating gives CASSQSPGQRHNEQFF.

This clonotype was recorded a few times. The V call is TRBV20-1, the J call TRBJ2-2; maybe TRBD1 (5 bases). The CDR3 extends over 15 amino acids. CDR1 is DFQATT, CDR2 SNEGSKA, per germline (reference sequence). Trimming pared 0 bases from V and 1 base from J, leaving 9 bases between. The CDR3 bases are TGCAGTGCTAGAGATTCAGGACAGAACACCGGGGAGCTGTTTTTT. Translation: CSARDSGQNTGELFF.

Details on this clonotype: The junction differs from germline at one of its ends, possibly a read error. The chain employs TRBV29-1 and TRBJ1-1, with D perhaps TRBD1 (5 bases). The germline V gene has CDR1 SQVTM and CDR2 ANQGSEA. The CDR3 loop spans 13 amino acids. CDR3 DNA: TGCATCGTTGGAGGGGTGGCTATGAACGAAGCTTTCTTT. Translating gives CIVGGVAMNEAFF.

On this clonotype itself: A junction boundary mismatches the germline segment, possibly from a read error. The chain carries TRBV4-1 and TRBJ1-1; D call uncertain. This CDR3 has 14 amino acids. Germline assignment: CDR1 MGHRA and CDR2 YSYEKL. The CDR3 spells CASSHEKMNTEAFF. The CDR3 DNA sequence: TGCGCCAGCAGCCACGAAAAAATGAACACCGAAGCTTTCTTT.

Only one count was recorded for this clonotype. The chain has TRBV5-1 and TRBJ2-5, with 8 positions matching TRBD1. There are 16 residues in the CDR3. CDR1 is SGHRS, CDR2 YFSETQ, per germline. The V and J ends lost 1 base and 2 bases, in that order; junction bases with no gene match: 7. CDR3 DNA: TGCGCCAGCAGCTTGACAGGGGGTCTTCCTCAAGAGACCCAGTACTTC. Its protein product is CASSLTGGLPQETQYF.

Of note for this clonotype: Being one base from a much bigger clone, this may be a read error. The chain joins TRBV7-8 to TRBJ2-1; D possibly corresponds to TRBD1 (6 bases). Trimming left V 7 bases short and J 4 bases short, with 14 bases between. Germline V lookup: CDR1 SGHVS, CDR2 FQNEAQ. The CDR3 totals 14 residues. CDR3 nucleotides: TGTGCCAGCACCCTGGGCAGGGGTTACAATGAGCAGTTCTTC. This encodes CASTLGRGYNEQFF.

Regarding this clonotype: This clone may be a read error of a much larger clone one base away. The CDR3 spells CASNLGSNQPQHF. Here the CDR3 DNA reads TGTGCCAGCAATCTCGGGAGCAATCAGCCCCAGCATTTT. The chain couples TRBV12-3 or TRBV12-4 to TRBJ1-5; D unresolved. There are 13 residues in the CDR3. Trimming stripped 7 bases from V and 1 base from J, with 8 bases between.

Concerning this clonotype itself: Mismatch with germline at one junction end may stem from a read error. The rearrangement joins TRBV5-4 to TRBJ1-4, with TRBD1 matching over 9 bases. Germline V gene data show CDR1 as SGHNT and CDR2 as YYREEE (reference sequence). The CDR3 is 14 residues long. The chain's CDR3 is CACSPGQGNEKLFF. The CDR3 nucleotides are TGTGCCTGCAGCCCGGGACAGGGAAATGAAAAACTGTTTTTT.